A single TCR beta chain is shown here with its context. Its antigen is not known. This sample stems from a study of PD-1 blockade in classical Hodgkin lymphoma. Whole-study findings and limits: Those patients who began receiving nivolumab less than 1 year after ASCT had lower diversity, and they were excluded. Baseline TCR diversity was reportedly lower in newly diagnosed patients than in healthy donors. It was reported as lower still in relapsed/refractory patients. Patients with a complete response exhibited baseline diversity comparable to newly diagnosed patients. At C4D1, TCR diversity had climbed significantly for CD4+ cells, though not for CD8+ cells.

Time point noted: cycle 4 day 1 (C4D1), after 5 to 7 weeks of nivolumab. Every patient experienced relapse after autologous stem cell transplantation, and brentuximab vedotin exposure varied. It was by magnetic negative selection that CD4+ T cells were purified from thawed PBMCs. CDR1 and CDR2 (germline): LNHDA, SQIVND (reference sequence). Trimming shortened V by 3 bases and J by 3 bases, and 9 bases separated the two germline ends. This CDR3 has 14 residues. Libraries were prepared by immunoSEQ multiplex PCR; TCRdb keeps only in-frame clonotypes and omits some of them. This table holds tens of thousands of clones, about 70% found once.

The J gene is TRBJ1-5, the V gene TRBV19; weak D call: TRBD1 (5 bases). This sample comprised CD4+ T cells from blood, obtained before the fourth cycle of nivolumab. This receptor was identified in a human donor with classical Hodgkin lymphoma. The DNA for the CDR3 is TGTGCCAGTAGTATTAGGGGCGACAATCAGCCCCAGCATTTT. It codes for CASSIRGDNQPQHF.